This T cell receptor (beta chain) was found in a study of T-cell memory formation after mild COVID-19. Overall study: TCR clusters were largely donor specific.

The study, taken as a whole, reports: While clones contracting from day 15 to 85 were balanced between CD4 and CD8, later expanders leaned CD4+. A subset of responding clones appeared in pre-infection memory, suggesting cross-reactive memory joined.

TCR alpha and TCR beta cDNA libraries carrying sample barcodes and UMIs came from 5'RACE with constant-segment primers. In TCRdb, the 5' RACE reads were re-called with MiXCR into one record per CDR3 protein. The table lists a few hundred thousand distinct CDR3 sequences, 13% to 15% of them singletons. Germline loops: CDR1 LGHDT, CDR2 YNNKEL (reference sequence). The CDR3 extends over 16 amino acids. Trimming cost V 3 bases and J 4 bases; bases outside gene matches: 9. This clonotype occurred a few times. The antigen is unknown. J is TRBJ2-3 and V is TRBV3-1, with 8 positions matching TRBD2. This TCR was sampled from a man aged 18 to 29 who had mild COVID-19 (a few samples of this study predate the infection). Cell type and time point are not known. The specimen sequenced was PBMCs or a T cell subset sorted from them (not recorded which). DNA for the CDR3: TGTGCCAGCAGCCAGTACGTCTCGCGGGGGGCAGATACGCAGTATTTT. Residues: CASSQYVSRGADTQYF.